This T cell receptor beta chain appears in the sequencing data of a study of T cell clusters in autoimmune cytopenias. The overall study: A median of about 54,000 TRB reads per sample yielded a median around 2,400 distinct clonotypes.

The germline CDR1 and CDR2 sequences are MNHNS and SASEGT. CDR3 length: 15 residues. Multiplex touch-down PCR amplified TRB using TRB-A and TRB-B pools in one tube. No DNA is given; TCRdb re-called the multiplex PCR reads and lists each CDR3 protein once. Here the sample table reports roughly 6,100 distinct CDR3 sequences. Each sample's input was roughly 230 ng genomic DNA, 30,000 to 45,000 genome equivalents. Separately, the same data were catalogued under a study of T cell repertoires in aging, cancer and after chemotherapy. That report notes: Donor ages fell into six groups from 30 or younger up to 70 or older. Age-matched healthy donors had significantly more diverse, less clonal blood TCR repertoires than untreated cancer patients. In healthy donors, age-related TCR diversity loss mainly reflected lost richness.

This clonotype was obtained from a human donor in good health. The sequencing sample was made of peripheral blood. The chain combines TRBV6-1 with TRBJ1-2. This CDR3 reads CASSEASRSNYGYTF.